The 15 T cell receptor beta chains listed next were all sequenced from one sample in a study of T cells in tuberculosis. Clones were sequenced by immunoSEQ multiplex PCR, and TCRdb holds only the in-frame ones, with some missing. The table has 25,000 to 35,000 clones, about 90% seen once. Time point: new active TB diagnosis, blood taken before or within 7 days of starting treatment. The specimen was PBMCs, collected at tuberculosis diagnosis. These receptors came from an adult with tuberculosis.

V usage is TRBV11-2 and J usage is TRBJ2-1, with 10 positions matching TRBD2. The germline gives CDR1 SGHAT, CDR2 FQNNGV. The CDR3 sequence is 16 residues long. Trimming took 0 bases from V and 8 from J; bases not matched to a gene: 7. The CDR3 loop is CASSLDPSGSRDEQFF. The CDR3 bases are TGTGCCAGCAGCTTAGATCCTAGCGGGAGTAGGGATGAGCAGTTCTTC.

The chain links TRBV27 to TRBJ2-7; no firm D call. V lost 5 bases, J lost 7 bases, and 12 bases lay in between. Germline loops: CDR1 MNHEY, CDR2 SMNVEV (reference sequence). The CDR3 has 12 amino acids. CDR3 sequence: CASSRGLPEQYF. CDR3 DNA sequence: TGTGCCAGCAGTCGTGGGCTACCAGAGCAGTACTTC.

The chain employs TRBV25-1 and TRBJ1-3; maybe TRBD1 (6 bases). Germline V gene data show CDR1 as MGHDK and CDR2 as SYGVNS. This CDR3 region has 17 residues. Trimming removed 4 bases from V and 4 bases from J, with 20 bases in between. CDR3 sequence reads: CASSATWEQGPGNTIYF. The CDR3 DNA follows: TGTGCCAGCAGTGCAACGTGGGAACAGGGTCCCGGAAACACCATATATTTT.

This chain joins TRBV6-5 and TRBJ2-7; D perhaps matches TRBD2 (5 bases). The CDR3 extends over 10 amino acids. Germline-derived CDR1 and CDR2 are MNHEY and SVGAGI. The germline V and J ends were trimmed by 7 bases and 7 bases, with 8 bases remaining between them. The CDR3 reads CASNSGEQYF. In nucleotides, the CDR3 is TGTGCCAGCAATTCGGGGGAGCAGTACTTC.

This clone occurred once. One end of the junction varies from germline; a read error may be responsible. The chain couples TRBV28 to TRBJ1-2; TRBD1 agrees at 7 bases. Germline CDR1 and CDR2: MDHEN and SYDVKM. The CDR3 totals 14 residues. The CDR3 DNA reads TGTGCCAGCAGTTTATTACAGGACAGGACTAAGCTGGCCTTC. This encodes CASSLLQDRTKLAF.

This clone showed up just once. The chain has TRBV6-5 and TRBJ2-3; no reliable D call. This CDR3 contains 14 residues. Germline lookup yields CDR1 MNHEY and CDR2 SVGAGI. With 2 bases removed from V and 5 bases from J, the gap between germline ends came to 11 bases. In DNA form, the CDR3 reads TGTGCCAGCAGTTACGCATCCGAGCTAGATACGCAGTATTTT. Its protein product is CASSYASELDTQYF.

The CDR3 spells CASTGTTGAYYEQYF. Here the CDR3 DNA reads TGTGCCAGCACCGGCACGACAGGGGCGTACTACGAGCAGTACTTC. V usage is TRBV6-1 and J usage is TRBJ2-7; TRBD1 matches at 8 bases. Germline V CDR1 and CDR2: MNHNS, SASEGT. This CDR3 region has 15 residues. V gave up 7 bases and J gave up 3 bases; unmatched junction bases: 11.

The CDR3 sequence is CASSRSKIEKWEQYF. The CDR3 DNA reads TGTGCCAGCAGCCGATCAAAGATCGAGAAATGGGAGCAGTACTTC. The chain uses TRBV4-2 and TRBJ2-7; the D is unclear. V dropped 4 bases and J dropped 7 bases, with 20 bases sitting between them. Germline V lookup: CDR1 LGHNA, CDR2 YNFKEQ. The length of the CDR3 is 15 residues.

The chain combines TRBV11-2 with TRBJ1-2; TRBD1 agrees at 9 bases. The germline CDR1 and CDR2 sequences are SGHAT and FQNNGV. V lost 5 bases, J lost 5 bases, and 6 bases stayed unmatched. The CDR3 is made up of 14 amino acids. CDR3 sequence reads: CASSPGTGRYGYTF. The DNA of the CDR3 is TGTGCCAGCAGCCCCGGGACAGGGCGGTATGGCTACACCTTC.

J is TRBJ2-2 and V is TRBV29-1; 10 nucleotides agree with TRBD2. This CDR3 contains 15 residues. Germline trimming cut 4 bases from V and 2 bases from J; bases unmatched to any gene: 4. Germline-derived CDR1 and CDR2 are SQVTM and ANQGSEA. The CDR3 sequence: CSVGTSGRNTGELFF. The CDR3 DNA follows: TGCAGCGTTGGGACTAGCGGCCGAAACACCGGGGAGCTGTTTTTT.

The chain carries TRBV5-5 and TRBJ1-2, with D possibly matching TRBD1 (6 bases). CDR3 length: 14 amino acids. V lost 4 bases, J lost 4 bases, and 14 bases lay in between. The V gene's germline CDR1 is SGHKS and CDR2 YYEKEE (reference sequence). For the CDR3, the DNA is TGTGCCAGCAGCCCCATCCAGGGGCCCTATGGCTACACCTTC. This gives the protein CASSPIQGPYGYTF.

J is TRBJ1-1 and V is TRBV11-1; 11 bases are a match to TRBD1. Per the germline V gene, CDR1 is SGHAT and CDR2 is FQDESV (reference sequence). The V and J ends lost 2 bases and 1 base, in that order; junction bases with no gene match: 6. The CDR3 is 17 residues long. The CDR3 loop is CASSLRTGGATNTEAFF. The CDR3 DNA reads as TGTGCCAGCAGCTTAAGGACAGGGGGCGCGACGAACACTGAAGCTTTCTTT.

The rearrangement uses TRBV7-9 and TRBJ1-1; D ambiguous. V lost 4 bases and J lost 1, with 13 bases in between. Germline V gene sequence: CDR1 SEHNR, CDR2 FQNEAQ (reference sequence). This CDR3 comprises 15 residues. The CDR3 loop is CASSSKVWANTEAFF. The CDR3 DNA sequence: TGTGCCAGCAGCTCCAAAGTATGGGCGAACACTGAAGCTTTCTTT.

Only one count was recorded for this clone. The chain carries TRBV4-3 and TRBJ1-1; no definite D call. V was clipped by 0 bases and J by 4 bases, with 9 bases between them. The CDR3 spans 14 residues. Germline CDR1 LGHNA, CDR2 YSLEER. The CDR3 coding sequence is TGCGCCAGCAGCCAAGAACGGAGATTCACTGAAGCTTTCTTT. Amino acids: CASSQERRFTEAFF.

This chain joins TRBV27 and TRBJ2-5; D is perhaps TRBD1 (6 bases). Trimming removed 3 bases from V and 6 bases from J, with 17 bases in between. CDR3 length equals 15 residues. Germline assignment: CDR1 MNHEY and CDR2 SMNVEV (reference sequence). CDR3 in amino acids: CASSLGTQGTQTQYF. The CDR3 nucleotides read TGTGCCAGCAGTTTGGGGACACAGGGAACTCAGACCCAGTACTTC.